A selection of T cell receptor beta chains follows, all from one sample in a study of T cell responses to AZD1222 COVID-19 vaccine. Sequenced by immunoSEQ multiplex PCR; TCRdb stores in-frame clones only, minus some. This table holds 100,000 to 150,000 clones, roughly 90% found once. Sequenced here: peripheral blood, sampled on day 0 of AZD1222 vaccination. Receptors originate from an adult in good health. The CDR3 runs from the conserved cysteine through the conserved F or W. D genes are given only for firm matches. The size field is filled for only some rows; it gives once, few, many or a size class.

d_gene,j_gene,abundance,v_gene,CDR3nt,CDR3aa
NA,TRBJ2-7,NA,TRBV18,TGTGCCAGCTCACTAGAAGGGGGTTTCGAGCAGTACTTC,CASSLEGGFEQYF
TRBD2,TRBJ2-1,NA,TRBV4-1,TGCGCCAGCAGCCATCTCTGGCTAGCGGGACTGAGCTCCTACAATGAGCAGTTCTTC,CASSHLWLAGLSSYNEQFF
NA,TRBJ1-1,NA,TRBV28,TGTGCCAGCGGCGCTGAAGCTTTCTTT,CASGAEAFF
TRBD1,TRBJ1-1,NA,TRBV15,TGTGCCGTCCGCGGGACAGAGAACACTGAAGCTTTCTTT,CAVRGTENTEAFF
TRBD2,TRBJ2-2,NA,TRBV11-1,TGTGCCAGCAGCCTGGGCGGGAGTGAGAACACCGGGGAGCTGTTTTTT,CASSLGGSENTGELFF
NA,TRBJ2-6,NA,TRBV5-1,TGCGCCAGCAGCTTAAGCACTCAGAACTCTGGGGCCAACGTCCTGACTTTC,CASSLSTQNSGANVLTF
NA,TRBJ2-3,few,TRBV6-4,TGTGCCAGCAGTGAGTCGGAAACTTCTGCGCAGTATTTT,CASSESETSAQYF
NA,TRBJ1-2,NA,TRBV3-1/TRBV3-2,TGTGCCAGCAGCCAAGACACTGTCCAGGTAGATAACACCTTC,CASSQDTVQVDNTF
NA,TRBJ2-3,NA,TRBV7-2,TGTGCCAGCAGCTTTTTTGCAGACACGCAGTATTTT,CASSFFADTQYF
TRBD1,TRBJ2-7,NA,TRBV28,TGTGCCAGCAGTCCCCCGGGACAGGGATCGAGCTACGAGCAGTACTTC,CASSPPGQGSSYEQYF
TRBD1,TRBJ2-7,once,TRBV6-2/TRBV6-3,TGTGCCAGCAGTGATCGACAGGGGGCTAACGAGCAGTACTTC,CASSDRQGANEQYF
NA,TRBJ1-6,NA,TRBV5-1,TGCGCCAGCAGCCTTGAGAGAACAGGGTCGGGATCACCCCTCCACTTT,CASSLERTGSGSPLHF
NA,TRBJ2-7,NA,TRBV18,TGTGCCAGCTCAAGTAATCAGGGTTCCTACGAGCAGTACTTC,CASSSNQGSYEQYF
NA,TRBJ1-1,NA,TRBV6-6,TGTGCCAGCTCCTTGGGTGTCGCTGAAGCTTTCTTT,CASSLGVAEAFF
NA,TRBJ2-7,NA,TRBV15,TGTGCCACCAGCAGAGGTCAAGGGTTCTACGAGCAGTACTTC,CATSRGQGFYEQYF
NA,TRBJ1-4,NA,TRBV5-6,TGTGCCAGCAGCTCCGGACGGCTCACGCCTGAAAAACTGTTTTTT,CASSSGRLTPEKLFF
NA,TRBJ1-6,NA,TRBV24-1,TGTGCCACCAGTGGTCCCCGTAGGACTACAATTGGACTTCGGGGCTCACCCCTCCACTTT,CATSGPRRTTIGLRGSPLHF
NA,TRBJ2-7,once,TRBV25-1,TGTGCCAGCAGTCGAGGGGGGAACAGAGCCTACGAGCAGTACTTC,CASSRGGNRAYEQYF
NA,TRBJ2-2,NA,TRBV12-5,TGTGCTAGTGGTGCCCAGAACACCGGGGAGCTGTTTTTT,CASGAQNTGELFF
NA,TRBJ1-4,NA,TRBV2,TGTGCCAGCAGTCCCCCTAAAGTTTTT,CASSPPKVF
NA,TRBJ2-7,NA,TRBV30,TGTGCCTGGAGGGGGGGAGGAGACTCCTACGAGCAGTACTTC,CAWRGGGDSYEQYF
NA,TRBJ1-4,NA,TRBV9,TGTGCCAGCAGCGTTGCGACAGCAACTAATGAAAAACTGTTTTTT,CASSVATATNEKLFF
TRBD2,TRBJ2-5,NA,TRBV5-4,TGTGCCAGCAAACGGGGGGGACCTCAAGAGACCCAGTACTTC,CASKRGGPQETQYF
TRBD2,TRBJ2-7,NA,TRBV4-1,TGCGCCAGCAGCCAAGAAGGGACTAGCGGGCTCTCCTACGAGCAGTACTTC,CASSQEGTSGLSYEQYF
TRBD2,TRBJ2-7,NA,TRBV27,TGTGCCAGCAGTTACCGGGACGGGAGGTACGAGCAGTACTTC,CASSYRDGRYEQYF
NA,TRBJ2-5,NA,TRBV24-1,TGTGCCACCAGTGATGTAGGGGCGGGGGAGACCCAGTACTTC,CATSDVGAGETQYF
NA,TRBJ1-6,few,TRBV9,TGTGCCAGCAGCCGATTCCAGGGTCCAGATAATTCACCCCTCCACTTT,CASSRFQGPDNSPLHF
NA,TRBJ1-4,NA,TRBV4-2,TGTGCCAGCAGCCAAGTGGGTGGGGGAGAAGAAAAACTGTTTTTT,CASSQVGGGEEKLFF
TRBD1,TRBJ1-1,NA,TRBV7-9,TGTGCCAGCAGCTTAGTAGATGGAGGGGGCCTTTTTGGCACTGAAGCTTTCTTT,CASSLVDGGGLFGTEAFF
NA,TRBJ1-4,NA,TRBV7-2,TGTGCCAGCAGCCAACAGGAGCGCCCCGGGGAAAAACTGTTTTTT,CASSQQERPGEKLFF
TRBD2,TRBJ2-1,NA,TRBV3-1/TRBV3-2,TGTGCCAGCACCTCCCCGGGACTAGCGGCGAATAAGCAGTTCTTC,CASTSPGLAANKQFF
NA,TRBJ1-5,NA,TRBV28,TGTGCCAGCAGTTGGGGGCGGAATCAGCCCCAGCATTTT,CASSWGRNQPQHF
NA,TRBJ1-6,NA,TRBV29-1,TGCAGCGTCCGGAAGGGGGAGGGTTCACCCCTCCACTTT,CSVRKGEGSPLHF
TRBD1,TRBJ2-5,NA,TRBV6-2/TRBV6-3,TGTGCCAGCAGTAAAACGGACAGGAGGGAGACCCAGTACTTC,CASSKTDRRETQYF
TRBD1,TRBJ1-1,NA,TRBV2,TGTGCCAGCAGTCCCGGGACAGGGGTTGGAGGAGTCACTGAAGCTTTCTTT,CASSPGTGVGGVTEAFF
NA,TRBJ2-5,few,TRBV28,TGTGCCAGCAGTTTATCGCGGGGCCCCATTCGGACCCAGTACTTC,CASSLSRGPIRTQYF
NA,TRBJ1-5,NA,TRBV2,TGTGCCAGCAGTGACAGGCTGAGGGCCTCTCAGCCCCAGCATTTT,CASSDRLRASQPQHF
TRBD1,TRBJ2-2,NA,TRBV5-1,TGCGCCAGCAGCTTTTTGACAGGGGGTACCGGGGAGCTGTTTTTT,CASSFLTGGTGELFF
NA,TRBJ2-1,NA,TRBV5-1,TGCGCCAGCAGCTCCCGGACAAGTGAGGGTGAGCAGTTCTTC,CASSSRTSEGEQFF
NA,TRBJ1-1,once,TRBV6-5,TGTGCCAGCATATATGGGAACACTGAAGCTTTCTTT,CASIYGNTEAFF
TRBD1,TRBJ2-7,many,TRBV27,TGTGCCAGCAGTACGGGACAGTTCTACGAGCAGTACTTC,CASSTGQFYEQYF
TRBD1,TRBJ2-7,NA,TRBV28,TGTGCCAGCAGTCCCCCGGGACAGTCCTCCTACGAGCAGTACTTC,CASSPPGQSSYEQYF
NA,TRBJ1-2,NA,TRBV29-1,TGCAGCGTTAGCTGGGCCGGGGGCTACACCTTC,CSVSWAGGYTF
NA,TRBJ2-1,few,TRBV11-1,TGTGCCAGCAGCTTAGCTGGGCAGGGACCCAATGAGCAGTTCTTC,CASSLAGQGPNEQFF
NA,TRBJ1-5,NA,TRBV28,TGTGCCAGCAGTCCCACGGGGGAGCGCAATCAGCCCCAGCATTTT,CASSPTGERNQPQHF
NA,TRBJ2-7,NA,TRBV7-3,TGTGCCAGCAGCTTTCAGGGGGGATCAGGTTACGAGCAGTACTTC,CASSFQGGSGYEQYF
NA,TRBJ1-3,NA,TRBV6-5,TGTGCCAGCAGTTACCAGGGAAACTCTGGAAACACCATATATTTT,CASSYQGNSGNTIYF
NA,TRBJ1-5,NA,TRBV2,TGTGCCAGCAGTGAAGTACAATTCAATCAGCCCCAGCATTTT,CASSEVQFNQPQHF
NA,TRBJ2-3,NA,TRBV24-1,TGTGCCACCAGTGGATCCGTTCTCACAGATACGCAGTATTTT,CATSGSVLTDTQYF
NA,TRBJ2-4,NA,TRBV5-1,TGCGCCAGCAGCTTGGGGGTTGGCAAAAACATTCAGTACTTC,CASSLGVGKNIQYF
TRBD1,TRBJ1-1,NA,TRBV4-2,TGTGCCAGCAGCCCCCGGGACAGTCAGAACACTGAAGCTTTCTTT,CASSPRDSQNTEAFF
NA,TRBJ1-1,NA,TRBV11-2,TGTGCCAGCAGCCCGAGGGTGACGGTAAACACTGAAGCTTTCTTT,CASSPRVTVNTEAFF
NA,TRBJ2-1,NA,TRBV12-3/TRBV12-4,TGTGCCAGCACCGGTTTCGGGGGCAATGAGCAGTTCTTC,CASTGFGGNEQFF
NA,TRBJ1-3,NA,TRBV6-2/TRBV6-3,TGTGCCAGCAGTTACGGACAGACCTCTGGAAACACCATATATTTT,CASSYGQTSGNTIYF
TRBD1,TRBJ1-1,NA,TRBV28,TGTGCCTCAGGGGGGAACACTGAAGCTTTCTTT,CASGGNTEAFF
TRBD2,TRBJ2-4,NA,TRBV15,TGTGCCACCAGCAGAGAACCGGGACTAGCGGGGGAAGGGGGTACCAAAAACATTCAGTACTTC,CATSREPGLAGEGGTKNIQYF
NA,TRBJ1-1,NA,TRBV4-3,TGCGCCAGCAGCCAAGTTGGGACTGGAGCTTTCTTT,CASSQVGTGAFF
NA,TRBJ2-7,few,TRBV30,TGTGCCTGGAGTGTGGGCACAGCCTACGAGCAGTACTTC,CAWSVGTAYEQYF
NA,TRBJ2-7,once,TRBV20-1,TGCAGTGCTAGAGATCCCCCAGAGCAGTACTTC,CSARDPPEQYF
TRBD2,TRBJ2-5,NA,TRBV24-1,TGTGCCACTCAAGCGGGGGGGATGAAGACCCAGTACTTC,CATQAGGMKTQYF